Below, 14 T cell receptor beta chains from the same sample are listed, as sequenced in a study of blood T cell repertoires in COVID-19. Sequencing was performed with immunoSEQ multiplex PCR; in TCRdb, only in-frame clones are kept and a portion is missing. The sample has a few hundred thousand clones; about 90% are singletons. The sequencing input was PBMCs or T cells enriched from blood (not recorded which). Receptor source: a man aged 25-45 years who had recovered from COVID-19.

V is TRBV6-1 and J is TRBJ2-3; no clear D gene. This CDR3 region has 16 residues. Germline CDR1 MNHNS, CDR2 SASEGT. The V end lost 1 base, the J end lost 1 base, and 12 bases lay between the germline ends. CDR3 DNA: TGTGCCAGCAGTGAAGTGTTTAGCTCCCGCACAGATACGCAGTATTTT. Residues: CASSEVFSSRTDTQYF.

The J gene is TRBJ2-5, the V gene TRBV5-6; D not certain. V shed 4 bases and J shed 2 bases, with 18 bases lying between them. The CDR3 consists of 16 residues. CDR1 is SGHDT, CDR2 YYEEEE, per germline. The CDR3 DNA is TGTGCCAGCAGCCTTCAGGCCCGGCTTACACAAGAGACCCAGTACTTC. It is translated as CASSLQARLTQETQYF. Filled out from reference TRBV5-6 and TRBJ2-5, the complete variable domain reads DAGVTQSPTHLIKTRGQQVTLRCSPKSGHDTVSWYQQALGQGPQFIFQYYEEEERQRGNFPDRFSGHQFPNYSSELNVNALLLGDSALYLCASSLQARLTQETQYFGPGTRLLVL.

CDR3 bases: TGTGCCACCAGCCGGAGAGGGACAGGGGACTCCTACAATGAGCAGTTCTTC. It specifies CATSRRGTGDSYNEQFF. This rearrangement joins TRBV24-1 to TRBJ2-1, with 10 positions matching TRBD1. Trimming at V came to 7 bases and at J to 0 bases, leaving 8 bases not matched to a gene. The CDR3 is made up of 17 amino acids. Germline V gene sequence: CDR1 KGHDR, CDR2 SFDVKD.

This clone was seen a single time. The chain employs TRBV3-1 (or the pseudogene TRBV3-2) and TRBJ1-3, with D possibly TRBD1 on 5 matching bases. V was clipped by 4 bases and J by 4 bases, with 8 bases between them. This CDR3 has 13 residues. Germline V CDR1 and CDR2: LGHDT, YNNKEL (reference sequence). CDR3 coding DNA: TGTGCCAGCAGCCCAAACAGGGGAAACACCATATATTTT. Its translation is CASSPNRGNTIYF.

This rearrangement joins TRBV5-1 to TRBJ2-7; 9 bases line up with TRBD1. The CDR3 has 15 residues. With V trimmed by 4 bases and J by 2 bases, 7 bases remained unmatched. Germline V gene lookup returns CDR1 SGHRS and CDR2 YFSETQ. CDR3 nucleotides: TGCGCCAGCAGCCCGGGACAGGGTATGACCTACGAGCAGTACTTC. Its translation is CASSPGQGMTYEQYF.

This clone showed up just a few times. V is TRBV2 and J is TRBJ1-2; TRBD1 is a possible D gene (5 bases). CDR3 length: 15 amino acids. V lost 8 bases, J lost 7 bases, and 23 bases lay in between. The germline V gene has CDR1 SNHLY and CDR2 FYNNEI. In DNA form, the CDR3 reads TGTGCCAGCGGGGCCCTCGGGGGAAATATTGGTGGCTACACCTTC. Amino acids: CASGALGGNIGGYTF.

The rearrangement links TRBV13 to TRBJ2-7, with 7 bases matching TRBD2. The germline V gene encodes CDR1 PRHDT and CDR2 FYEKMQ (reference sequence). V was clipped by 4 bases and J by 2 bases; unmatched bases: 11. The CDR3 consists of 16 residues. CDR3 nucleotides: TGTGCCAGCAGCTCAAAATCCGGGACTAAGACCTACGAGCAGTACTTC. Residues: CASSSKSGTKTYEQYF.

This rearrangement joins TRBV2 to TRBJ1-4; 9 nucleotides agree with TRBD1. Germline-derived CDR1 and CDR2 are SNHLY and FYNNEI. Unmatched junction bases numbered 5, after V lost 4 bases and J lost 8 bases. There are 14 residues in the CDR3. The CDR3 protein is CASSVGTGTEKLFF. In nucleotides, the CDR3 is TGTGCCAGCAGTGTTGGGACAGGGACAGAAAAACTGTTTTTT.

The V and J genes are TRBV28 and TRBJ1-1; 8 bases fit TRBD1. After removal of 4 bases from V and 3 bases from J, the junction contained 10 bases not matched to a gene. CDR3 length equals 16 residues. The germline gives CDR1 MDHEN, CDR2 SYDVKM. The CDR3 DNA sequence: TGTGCCAGCAGTTCGACCAACCGGGACAGGTACACTGAAGCTTTCTTT. Amino acids: CASSSTNRDRYTEAFF.

The V and J genes are TRBV7-9 and TRBJ2-7, with 12 bases lining up with TRBD2. Trimming cost V 4 bases and J 13 bases; bases outside gene matches: 11. Germline V CDR1 and CDR2: SEHNR, FQNEAQ (reference sequence). This CDR3 is 14 amino acids long. The CDR3 region is CASSSGLAGPRAYF. In DNA, the CDR3 is TGTGCCAGCAGCTCCGGACTAGCGGGGCCCCGTGCCTACTTC. The entire variable domain, with the rest obtained from reference TRBV7-9 and TRBJ2-7, is as follows: DTGVSQNPRHKITKRGQNVTFRCDPISEHNRLYWYRQTLGQGPEFLTYFQNEAQLEKSRLLSDRFSAERPKGSFSTLEIQRTEQGDSAMYLCASSSGLAGPRAYFGPGTRLTVT.

The gene calls are TRBV19 and TRBJ2-3; 7 positions agree with TRBD1. The V gene end was trimmed by 2 bases and the J gene end by 5 bases; junction bases not matched to a gene: 4. This CDR3 has 14 residues. Germline V lookup: CDR1 LNHDA, CDR2 SQIVND (reference sequence). The CDR3 reads CASSIPNRGDTQYF. For the CDR3, the DNA is TGTGCCAGTAGTATACCCAACAGGGGAGATACGCAGTATTTT.

The V and J genes are TRBV5-1 and TRBJ1-4; D unresolved. The germline CDR1 and CDR2 sequences are SGHRS and YFSETQ. The CDR3 spans 14 residues. The V gene lost 7 bases and the J gene lost 4 bases, with 14 bases spanning the gap. The CDR3 here is CASGLGGVNEKLFF. The CDR3 DNA is TGCGCCAGCGGCCTCGGAGGAGTTAATGAAAAACTGTTTTTT.

The chain links TRBV29-1 to TRBJ1-1; D perhaps matches TRBD1 (6 bases). V was clipped by 7 bases and J by 1 base, with 19 bases between them. The germline V gene encodes CDR1 SQVTM and CDR2 ANQGSEA. This CDR3 has 15 residues. The CDR3 DNA follows: TGCAGCGCTGCCTCAAGGGGGTGGGGGAACACTGAAGCTTTCTTT. Protein sequence: CSAASRGWGNTEAFF.

The rearrangement links TRBV24-1 to TRBJ1-6, with D tentatively TRBD1 (5 bases). The CDR3 is 16 amino acids. Germline loops: CDR1 KGHDR, CDR2 SFDVKD. V lost 3 bases, J lost 0 bases, and 8 bases lay in between. The CDR3 sequence is CATSDPGISYNSPLHF. The CDR3 DNA sequence: TGTGCCACCAGTGATCCAGGGATCTCCTATAATTCACCCCTCCACTTT.